A single sample is the source of the 4 T cell receptor beta chains below, sequenced in a study of OX40 agonist ivuxolimab in advanced cancers. The assay was immunoSEQ multiplex PCR, and TCRdb's table has in-frame clones only and misses some. The table lists 50,000 to 65,000 clones, 88% of them singletons. The source was CD4+ or CD8+ T cells sorted from blood, collected in a trial of the OX40 agonist ivuxolimab. These receptors originate from an adult with an advanced solid tumor such as melanoma, head and neck, liver or kidney cancer.

This clone was seen only a few times. The CDR3 nucleotides read TGTGCCATCGGAGAGGGGGTCCCTGAGCAGCCCCAGCATTTT. Encoded protein: CAIGEGVPEQPQHF. This chain joins TRBV10-3 and TRBJ1-5, with D maybe TRBD1 (6 bases). The CDR3 is 14 amino acids. Germline V gives CDR1 ENHRY, CDR2 SYGVKD. With 8 bases removed from V and 7 bases from J, the gap between germline ends came to 18 bases.

This chain uses TRBV20-1 with TRBJ2-3; D call uncertain. Trimming removed 8 bases at V and 2 bases at J, with 8 bases between. The CDR3 is made up of 11 amino acids. Per the germline V gene, CDR1 is DFQATT and CDR2 is SNEGSKA (reference sequence). The CDR3 is CSPMYTDTQYF. The CDR3 DNA follows: TGCAGTCCCATGTACACAGATACGCAGTATTTT.

The V call is TRBV5-4, the J call TRBJ2-1; TRBD2 matches at 12 bases. V was clipped by 0 bases and J by 10 bases; unmatched bases: 5. The CDR3 sequence is 15 residues long. Germline V lookup: CDR1 SGHNT, CDR2 YYREEE (reference sequence). For the CDR3, the DNA is TGTGCCAGCAGCTTGGGACTAGCGGGAGTTCAGGAGCAGTTCTTC. Its protein product is CASSLGLAGVQEQFF.

The chain is built from TRBV7-9 and TRBJ2-7; the D gene could be TRBD1 or TRBD2 (6 bases each). The CDR3 runs to 16 residues. The V gene lost 3 bases and the J gene lost 9 bases, with 24 bases spanning the gap. Germline loops: CDR1 SEHNR, CDR2 FQNEAQ (reference sequence). The CDR3 sequence is CASSFQSTSDRYGQYF. In DNA form, the CDR3 reads TGTGCCAGCAGCTTCCAGTCGACTAGTGACAGGTATGGGCAGTACTTC.